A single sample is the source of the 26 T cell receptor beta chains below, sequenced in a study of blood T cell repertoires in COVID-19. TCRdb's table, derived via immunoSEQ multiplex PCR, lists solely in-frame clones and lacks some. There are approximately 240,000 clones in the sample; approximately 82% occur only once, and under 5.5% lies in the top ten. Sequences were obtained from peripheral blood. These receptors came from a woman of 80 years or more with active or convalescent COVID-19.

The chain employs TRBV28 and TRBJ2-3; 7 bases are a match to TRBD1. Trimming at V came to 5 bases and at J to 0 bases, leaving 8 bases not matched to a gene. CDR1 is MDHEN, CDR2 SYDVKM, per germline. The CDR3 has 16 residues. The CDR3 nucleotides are TGTGCCAGCAGTCCTCGACAGGGATCTAGCACAGATACGCAGTATTTT. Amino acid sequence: CASSPRQGSSTDTQYF. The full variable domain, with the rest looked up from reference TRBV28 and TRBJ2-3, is DVKVTQSSRYLVKRTGEKVFLECVQDMDHENMFWYRQDPGLGLRLIYFSYDVKMKEKGDIPEGYSVSREKKERFSLILESASTNQTSMYLCASSPRQGSSTDTQYFGPGTRLTVL.

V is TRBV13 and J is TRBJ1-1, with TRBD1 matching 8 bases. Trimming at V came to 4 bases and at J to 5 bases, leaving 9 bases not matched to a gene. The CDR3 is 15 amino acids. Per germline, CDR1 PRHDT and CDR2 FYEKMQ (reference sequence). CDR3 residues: CASSSGQGGATEAFF. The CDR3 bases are TGTGCCAGCAGCTCCGGACAGGGAGGAGCAACTGAAGCTTTCTTT. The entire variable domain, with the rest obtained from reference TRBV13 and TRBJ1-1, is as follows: AAGVIQSPRHLIKEKRETATLKCYPIPRHDTVYWYQQGPGQDPQFLISFYEKMQSDKGSIPDRFSAQQFSDYHSELNMSSLELGDSALYFCASSSGQGGATEAFFGQGTRLTVV.

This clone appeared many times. CDR3 bases: TGCGCCAGCAGCTTGGGTCAAATGAGCTCCTATAATTCACCCCTCCACTTT. This gives the protein CASSLGQMSSYNSPLHF. This chain joins TRBV5-1 and TRBJ1-6; D gene uncertain. Trimming stripped 0 bases from V and 0 bases from J, with 10 bases between. CDR1 and CDR2 (germline): SGHRS, YFSETQ. The CDR3 spans 17 residues.

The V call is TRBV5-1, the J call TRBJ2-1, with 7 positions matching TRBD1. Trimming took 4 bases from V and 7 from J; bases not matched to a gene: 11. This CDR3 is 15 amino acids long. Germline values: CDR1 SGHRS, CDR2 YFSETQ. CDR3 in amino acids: CASSDTGTVWNEQFF. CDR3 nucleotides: TGCGCCAGCAGCGATACTGGGACAGTGTGGAATGAGCAGTTCTTC.

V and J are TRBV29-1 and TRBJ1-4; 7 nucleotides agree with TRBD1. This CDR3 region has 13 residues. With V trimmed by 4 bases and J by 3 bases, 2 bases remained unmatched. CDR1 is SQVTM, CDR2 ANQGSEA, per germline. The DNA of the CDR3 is TGCAGCGTTGTAACAGGGGCTAATGAAAAACTGTTTTTT. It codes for CSVVTGANEKLFF.

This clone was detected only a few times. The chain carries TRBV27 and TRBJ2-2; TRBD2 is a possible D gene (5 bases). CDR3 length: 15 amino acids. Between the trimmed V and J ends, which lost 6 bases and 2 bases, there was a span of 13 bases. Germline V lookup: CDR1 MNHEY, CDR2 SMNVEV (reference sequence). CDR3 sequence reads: CASRTLGVNTGELFF. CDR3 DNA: TGTGCCAGCAGAACCCTGGGAGTCAACACCGGGGAGCTGTTTTTT.

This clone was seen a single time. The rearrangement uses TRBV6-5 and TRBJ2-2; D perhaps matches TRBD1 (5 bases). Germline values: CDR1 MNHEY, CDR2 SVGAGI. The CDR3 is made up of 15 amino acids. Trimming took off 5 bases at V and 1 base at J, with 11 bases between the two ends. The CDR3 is CASSKQGQNTGELFF. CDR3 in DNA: TGTGCCAGCAGTAAGCAAGGACAGAACACCGGGGAGCTGTTTTTT.

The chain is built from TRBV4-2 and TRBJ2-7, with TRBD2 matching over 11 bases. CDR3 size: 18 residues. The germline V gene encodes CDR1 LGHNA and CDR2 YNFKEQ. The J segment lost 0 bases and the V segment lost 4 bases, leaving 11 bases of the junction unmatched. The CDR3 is CASSPSPSSGGFSYEQYF. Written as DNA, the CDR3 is TGTGCCAGCAGCCCCTCGCCTTCTAGCGGGGGGTTCTCCTACGAGCAGTACTTC.

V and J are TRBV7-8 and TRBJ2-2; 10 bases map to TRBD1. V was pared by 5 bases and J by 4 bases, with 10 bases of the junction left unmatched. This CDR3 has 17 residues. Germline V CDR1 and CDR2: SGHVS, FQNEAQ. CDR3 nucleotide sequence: TGTGCCAGCAGCGCCGATCGGGACAGGGGTGTCACCGGGGAGCTGTTTTTT. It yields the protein CASSADRDRGVTGELFF.

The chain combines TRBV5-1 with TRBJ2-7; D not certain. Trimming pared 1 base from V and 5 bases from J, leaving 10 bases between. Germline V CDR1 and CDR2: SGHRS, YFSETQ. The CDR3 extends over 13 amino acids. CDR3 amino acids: CASSLSPRNEQYF. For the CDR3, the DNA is TGCGCCAGCAGCTTGAGTCCGCGAAACGAGCAGTACTTC. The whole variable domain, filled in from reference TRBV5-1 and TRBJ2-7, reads KAGVTQTPRYLIKTRGQQVTLSCSPISGHRSVSWYQQTPGQGLQFLFEYFSETQRNKGNFPGRFSGRQFSNSRSEMNVSTLELGDSALYLCASSLSPRNEQYFGPGTRLTVT.

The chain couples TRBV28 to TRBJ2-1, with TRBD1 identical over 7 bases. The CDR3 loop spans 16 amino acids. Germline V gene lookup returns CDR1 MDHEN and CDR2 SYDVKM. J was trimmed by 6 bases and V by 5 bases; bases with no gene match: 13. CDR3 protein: CASSPRRDRVSNEQFF. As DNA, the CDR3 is TGTGCCAGCAGTCCTAGGAGAGACAGGGTGAGCAATGAGCAGTTCTTC.

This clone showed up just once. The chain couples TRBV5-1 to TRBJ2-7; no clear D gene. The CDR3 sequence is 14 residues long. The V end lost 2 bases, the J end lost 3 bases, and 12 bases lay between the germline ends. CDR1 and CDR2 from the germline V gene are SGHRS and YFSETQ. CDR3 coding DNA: TGCGCCAGCAGCTTACCCCAGATTAACTACGAGCAGTACTTC. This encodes CASSLPQINYEQYF.

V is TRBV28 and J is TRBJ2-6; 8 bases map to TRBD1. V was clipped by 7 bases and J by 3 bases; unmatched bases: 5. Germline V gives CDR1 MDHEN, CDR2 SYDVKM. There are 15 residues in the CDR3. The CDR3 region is CASIQGAGGANVLTF. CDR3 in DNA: TGTGCCAGCATTCAGGGGGCGGGTGGGGCCAACGTCCTGACTTTC.

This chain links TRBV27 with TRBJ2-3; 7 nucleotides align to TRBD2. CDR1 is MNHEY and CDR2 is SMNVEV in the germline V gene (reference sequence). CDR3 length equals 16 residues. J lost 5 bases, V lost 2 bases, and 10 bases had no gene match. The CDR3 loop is CASSLRRGRGGDTQYF. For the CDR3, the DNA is TGTGCCAGCAGTTTAAGGCGGGGTCGCGGGGGAGATACGCAGTATTTT.

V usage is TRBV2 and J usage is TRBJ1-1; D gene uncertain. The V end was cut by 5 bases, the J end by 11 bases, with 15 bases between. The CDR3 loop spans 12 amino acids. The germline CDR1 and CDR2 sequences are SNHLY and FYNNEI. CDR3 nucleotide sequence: TGTGCCAGCAGTCTTGCAGGACTCAGCGCTTTCTTT. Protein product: CASSLAGLSAFF.

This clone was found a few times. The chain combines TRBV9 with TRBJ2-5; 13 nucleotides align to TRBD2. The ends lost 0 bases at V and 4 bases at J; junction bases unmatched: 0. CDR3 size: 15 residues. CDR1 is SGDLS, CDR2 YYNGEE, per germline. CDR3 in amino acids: CASSVGTSGGETQYF. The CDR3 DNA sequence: TGTGCCAGCAGCGTAGGGACTAGCGGGGGAGAGACCCAGTACTTC.

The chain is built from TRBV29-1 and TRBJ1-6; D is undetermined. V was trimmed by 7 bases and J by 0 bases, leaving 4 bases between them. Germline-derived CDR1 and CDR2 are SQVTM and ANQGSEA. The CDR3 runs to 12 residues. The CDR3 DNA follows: TGCAGCGCTAGCTCCTATAATTCACCCCTCCACTTT. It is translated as CSASSYNSPLHF.

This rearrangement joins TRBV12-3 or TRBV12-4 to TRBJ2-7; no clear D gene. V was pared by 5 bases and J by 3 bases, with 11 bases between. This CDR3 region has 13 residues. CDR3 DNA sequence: TGTGCCAGCAGTGCCGGAGCTTACTACGAGCAGTACTTC. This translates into CASSAGAYYEQYF.

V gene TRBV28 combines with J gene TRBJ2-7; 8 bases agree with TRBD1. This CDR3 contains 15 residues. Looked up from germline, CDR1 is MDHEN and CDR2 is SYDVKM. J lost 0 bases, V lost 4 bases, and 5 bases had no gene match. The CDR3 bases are TGTGCCAGCAGTTCGGACAGGGTCCACTCCTACGAGCAGTACTTC. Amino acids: CASSSDRVHSYEQYF.

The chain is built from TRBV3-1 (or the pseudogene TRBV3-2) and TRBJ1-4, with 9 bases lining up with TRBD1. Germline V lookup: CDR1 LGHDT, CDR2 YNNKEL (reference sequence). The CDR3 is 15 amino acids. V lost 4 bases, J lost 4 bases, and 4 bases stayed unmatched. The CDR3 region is CASSPGTGFNEKLFF. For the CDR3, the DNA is TGTGCCAGCAGCCCTGGGACAGGGTTTAATGAAAAACTGTTTTTT.

CDR3 nucleotides: TGTGCCAGCAGCTCCATCCGGGACAGGGTTTACGAGCAGTACTTC. Translating it yields CASSSIRDRVYEQYF. J is TRBJ2-7 and V is TRBV7-9; TRBD1 aligns across 9 bases. Looked up from germline, CDR1 is SEHNR and CDR2 is FQNEAQ (reference sequence). Trimming cost V 4 bases and J 4 bases; bases outside gene matches: 8. This CDR3 is built from 15 residues.

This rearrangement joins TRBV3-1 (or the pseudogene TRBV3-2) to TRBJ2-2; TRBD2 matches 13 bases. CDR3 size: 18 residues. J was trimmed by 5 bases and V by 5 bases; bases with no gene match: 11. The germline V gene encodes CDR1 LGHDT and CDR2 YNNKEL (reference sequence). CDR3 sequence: CASSGRTPGLAGTGELFF. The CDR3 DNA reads TGTGCCAGCAGCGGTCGAACCCCGGGACTAGCGGGAACCGGGGAGCTGTTTTTT.

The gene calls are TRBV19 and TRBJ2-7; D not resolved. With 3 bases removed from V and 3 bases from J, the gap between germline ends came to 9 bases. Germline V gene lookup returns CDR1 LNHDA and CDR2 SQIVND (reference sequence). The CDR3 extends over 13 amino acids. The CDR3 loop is CASSMGSYYEQYF. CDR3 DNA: TGTGCCAGTAGTATGGGCAGCTACTACGAGCAGTACTTC.

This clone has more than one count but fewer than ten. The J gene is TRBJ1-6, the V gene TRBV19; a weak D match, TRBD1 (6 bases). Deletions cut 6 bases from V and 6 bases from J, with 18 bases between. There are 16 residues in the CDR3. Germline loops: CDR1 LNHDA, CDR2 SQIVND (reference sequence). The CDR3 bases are TGTGCCAGTAGCGAGGTCAGTGCCAGGGGTAATTCACCCCTCCACTTT. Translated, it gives CASSEVSARGNSPLHF.

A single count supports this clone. The CDR3 sequence is CASSLSGGETYEQYF. The CDR3 nucleotides read TGTGCCAGCAGCCTAAGCGGGGGGGAGACCTACGAGCAGTACTTC. This chain uses TRBV11-2 with TRBJ2-7; 10 nucleotides agree with TRBD2. This CDR3 spans 15 amino acids. From germline, CDR1 is SGHAT and CDR2 FQNNGV. V gave up 5 bases and J gave up 2 bases; unmatched junction bases: 6.

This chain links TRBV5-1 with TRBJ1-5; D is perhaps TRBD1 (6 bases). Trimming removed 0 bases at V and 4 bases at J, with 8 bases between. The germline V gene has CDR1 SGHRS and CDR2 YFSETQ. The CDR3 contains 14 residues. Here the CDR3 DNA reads TGCGCCAGCAGCTTGGGGACAGTAAATCAGCCCCAGCATTTT. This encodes CASSLGTVNQPQHF.